This TCR beta chain was sequenced in a study of blood T cell repertoires in COVID-19. The overall study: COVID-19 samples from acute and convalescent phases originated in the United States, Italy and Spain. The analysed material was cDNA or gDNA that came from T cells, B-cell-depleted T cells, or PBMCs.

The length of the CDR3 is 13 residues. Trimming removed 6 bases from V and 0 bases from J; junction bases left unmatched: 4. Germline CDR1 SQVTM, CDR2 ANQGSEA. Some clones are missing from TCRdb's copy, which holds only in-frame ones; the method was immunoSEQ multiplex PCR. In the table there are fewer than 350,000 clones, 70% to 90% of which are singletons. The receptor was derived from a man aged 18 to 30 with active or convalescent COVID-19. V and J are TRBV29-1 and TRBJ1-1; 7 bases are a match to TRBD1. Sequencing was performed on peripheral blood. The CDR3 reads CSVGQLMNTEAFF. CDR3 DNA sequence: TGCAGCGTGGGACAGCTCATGAACACTGAAGCTTTCTTT.